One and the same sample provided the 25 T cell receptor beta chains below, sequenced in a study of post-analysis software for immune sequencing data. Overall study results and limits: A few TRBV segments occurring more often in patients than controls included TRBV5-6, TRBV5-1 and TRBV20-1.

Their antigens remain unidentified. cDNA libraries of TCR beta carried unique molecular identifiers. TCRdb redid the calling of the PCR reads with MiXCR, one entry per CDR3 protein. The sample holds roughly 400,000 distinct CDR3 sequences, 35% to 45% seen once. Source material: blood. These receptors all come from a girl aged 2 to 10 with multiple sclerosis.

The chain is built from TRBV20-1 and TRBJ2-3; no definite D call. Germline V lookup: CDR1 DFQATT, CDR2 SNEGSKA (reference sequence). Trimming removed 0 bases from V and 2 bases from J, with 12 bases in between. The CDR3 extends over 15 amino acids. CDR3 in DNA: TGCAGTGCTAGAGAAATTGGAGCTGCCACAGATACGCAGTATTTT. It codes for CSAREIGAATDTQYF.

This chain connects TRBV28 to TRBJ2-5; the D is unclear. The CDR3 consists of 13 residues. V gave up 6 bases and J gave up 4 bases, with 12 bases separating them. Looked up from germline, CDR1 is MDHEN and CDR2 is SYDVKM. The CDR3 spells CASSPLVGETQYF. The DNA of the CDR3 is TGTGCCAGCAGCCCCTTAGTGGGAGAGACCCAGTACTTC.

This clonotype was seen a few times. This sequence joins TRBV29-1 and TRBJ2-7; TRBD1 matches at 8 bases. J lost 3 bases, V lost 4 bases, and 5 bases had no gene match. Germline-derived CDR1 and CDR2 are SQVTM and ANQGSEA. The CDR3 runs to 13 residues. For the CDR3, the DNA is TGCAGCGTTGTTGACAGGGGAGACTACGAGCAGTACTTC. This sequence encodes CSVVDRGDYEQYF.

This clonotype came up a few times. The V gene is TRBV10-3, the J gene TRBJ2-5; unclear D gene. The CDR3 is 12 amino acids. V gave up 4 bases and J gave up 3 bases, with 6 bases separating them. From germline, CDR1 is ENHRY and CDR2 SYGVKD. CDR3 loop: CAISGTKETQYF. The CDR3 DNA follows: TGTGCCATCAGTGGGACCAAAGAGACCCAGTACTTC.

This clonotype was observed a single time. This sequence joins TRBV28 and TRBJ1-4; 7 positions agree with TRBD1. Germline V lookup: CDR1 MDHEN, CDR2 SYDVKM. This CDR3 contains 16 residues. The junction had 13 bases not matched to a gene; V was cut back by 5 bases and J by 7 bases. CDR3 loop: CASSPSGQASREKLFF. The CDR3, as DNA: TGTGCCAGCAGTCCATCTGGACAGGCAAGTCGTGAAAAACTGTTTTTT.

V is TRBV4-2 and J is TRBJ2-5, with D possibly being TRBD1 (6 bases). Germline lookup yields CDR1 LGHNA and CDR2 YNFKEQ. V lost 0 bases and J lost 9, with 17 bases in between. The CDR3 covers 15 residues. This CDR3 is CASSQDYQGPTSQYF. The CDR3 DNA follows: TGTGCCAGCAGCCAAGATTATCAGGGGCCAACCTCCCAGTACTTC.

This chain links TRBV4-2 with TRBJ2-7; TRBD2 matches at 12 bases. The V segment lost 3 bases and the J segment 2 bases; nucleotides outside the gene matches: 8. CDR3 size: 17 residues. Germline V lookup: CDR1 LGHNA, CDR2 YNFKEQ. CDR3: CASSQGLTSGSPYEQYF. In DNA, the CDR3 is TGTGCCAGCAGCCAGGGCCTGACTAGCGGGAGCCCCTACGAGCAGTACTTC.

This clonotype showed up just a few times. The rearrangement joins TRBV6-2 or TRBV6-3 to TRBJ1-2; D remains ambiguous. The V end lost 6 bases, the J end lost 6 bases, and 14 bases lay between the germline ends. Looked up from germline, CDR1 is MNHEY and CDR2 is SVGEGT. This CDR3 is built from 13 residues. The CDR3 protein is CASSLQNRDGYTF. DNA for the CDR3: TGTGCCAGCAGCCTCCAAAACAGAGATGGCTACACCTTC.

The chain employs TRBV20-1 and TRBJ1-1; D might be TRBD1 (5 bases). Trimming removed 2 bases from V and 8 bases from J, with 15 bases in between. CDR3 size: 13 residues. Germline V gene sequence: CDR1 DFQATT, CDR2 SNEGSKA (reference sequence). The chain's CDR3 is CSARPRGSGEAFF. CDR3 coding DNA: TGCAGTGCTAGACCCCGGGGGTCGGGGGAAGCTTTCTTT.

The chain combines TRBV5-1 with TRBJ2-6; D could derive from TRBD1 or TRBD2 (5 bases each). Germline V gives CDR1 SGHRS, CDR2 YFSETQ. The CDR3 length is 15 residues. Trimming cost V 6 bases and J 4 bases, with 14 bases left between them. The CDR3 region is CASKDLGTGANVLTF. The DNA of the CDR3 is TGCGCCAGCAAAGATCTAGGGACCGGGGCCAACGTCCTGACTTTC.

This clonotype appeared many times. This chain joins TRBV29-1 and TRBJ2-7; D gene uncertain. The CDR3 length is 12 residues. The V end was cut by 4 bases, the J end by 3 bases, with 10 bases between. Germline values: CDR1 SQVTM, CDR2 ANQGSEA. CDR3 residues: CSVVASDYEQYF. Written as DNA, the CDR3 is TGCAGCGTTGTTGCGAGCGACTACGAGCAGTACTTC.

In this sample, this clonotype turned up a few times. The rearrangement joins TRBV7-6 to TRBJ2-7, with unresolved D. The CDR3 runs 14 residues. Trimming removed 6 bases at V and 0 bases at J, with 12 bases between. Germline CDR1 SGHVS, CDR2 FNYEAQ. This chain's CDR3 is CASRPTESSYEQYF. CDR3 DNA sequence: TGTGCCAGCAGACCCACTGAGAGCTCCTACGAGCAGTACTTC.

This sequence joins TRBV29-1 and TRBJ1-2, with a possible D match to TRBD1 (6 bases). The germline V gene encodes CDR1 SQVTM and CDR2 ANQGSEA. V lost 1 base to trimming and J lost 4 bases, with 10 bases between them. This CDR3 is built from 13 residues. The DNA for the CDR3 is TGCAGCGTTGAAGCCCCAGGGGCCTATGGCTACACCTTC. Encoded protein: CSVEAPGAYGYTF. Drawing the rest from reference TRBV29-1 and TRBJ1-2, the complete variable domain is SAVISQKPSRDICQRGTSLTIQCQVDSQVTMMFWYRQQPGQSLTLIATANQGSEATYESGFVIDKFPISRPNLTFSTLTVSNMSPEDSSIYLCSVEAPGAYGYTFGSGTRLTVV.

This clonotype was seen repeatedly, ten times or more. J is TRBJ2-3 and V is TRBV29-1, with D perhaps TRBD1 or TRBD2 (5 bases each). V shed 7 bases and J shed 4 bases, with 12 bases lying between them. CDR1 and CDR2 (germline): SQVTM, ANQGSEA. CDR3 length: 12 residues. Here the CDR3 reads CSGGPSPDTQYF. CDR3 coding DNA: TGCAGCGGGGGACCATCGCCAGATACGCAGTATTTT.

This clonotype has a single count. The CDR3 region has the DNA TGTGCCAGCAGCGTAGATGGGACAGGGAATGGCTACACCTTC. Protein sequence: CASSVDGTGNGYTF. V is TRBV9 and J is TRBJ1-2, with TRBD1 identical over 9 bases. The ends lost 0 bases at V and 6 bases at J; junction bases unmatched: 3. The CDR3 has 14 amino acids. Germline lookup yields CDR1 SGDLS and CDR2 YYNGEE.

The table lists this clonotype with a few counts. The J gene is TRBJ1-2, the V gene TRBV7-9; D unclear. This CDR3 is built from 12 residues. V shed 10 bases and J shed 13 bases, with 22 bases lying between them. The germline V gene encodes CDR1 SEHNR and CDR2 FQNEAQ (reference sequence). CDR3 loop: CATQLAGEESTF. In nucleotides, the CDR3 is TGTGCCACCCAGCTGGCCGGGGAGGAAAGCACCTTC.

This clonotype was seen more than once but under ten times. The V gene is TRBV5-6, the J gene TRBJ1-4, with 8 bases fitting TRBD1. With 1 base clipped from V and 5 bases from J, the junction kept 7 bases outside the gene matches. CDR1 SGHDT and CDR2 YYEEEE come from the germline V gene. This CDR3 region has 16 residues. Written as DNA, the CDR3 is TGTGCCAGCAGCTTGTTTTCCGGACAGGGCAATGAAAAACTGTTTTTT. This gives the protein CASSLFSGQGNEKLFF.

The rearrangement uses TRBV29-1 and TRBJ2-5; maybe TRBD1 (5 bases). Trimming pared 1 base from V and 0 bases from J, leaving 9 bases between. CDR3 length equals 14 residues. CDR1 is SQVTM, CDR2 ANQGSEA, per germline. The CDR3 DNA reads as TGCAGCGTTGAAGGCAGGGTCCACCAAGAGACCCAGTACTTC. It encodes CSVEGRVHQETQYF.

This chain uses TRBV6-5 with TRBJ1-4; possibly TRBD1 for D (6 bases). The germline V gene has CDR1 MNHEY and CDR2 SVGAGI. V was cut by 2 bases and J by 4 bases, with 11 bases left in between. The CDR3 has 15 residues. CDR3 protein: CASSYTTGINEKLFF. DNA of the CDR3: TGTGCCAGCAGTTACACGACAGGCATTAATGAAAAACTGTTTTTT.

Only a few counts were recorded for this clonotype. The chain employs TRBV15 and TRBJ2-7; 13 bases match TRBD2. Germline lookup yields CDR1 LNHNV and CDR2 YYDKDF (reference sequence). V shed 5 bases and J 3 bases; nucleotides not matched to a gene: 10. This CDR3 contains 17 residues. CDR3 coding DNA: TGTGCCACCAGCCGAGGACCCGGGACTAGCGGGATCTACGAGCAGTACTTC. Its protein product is CATSRGPGTSGIYEQYF.

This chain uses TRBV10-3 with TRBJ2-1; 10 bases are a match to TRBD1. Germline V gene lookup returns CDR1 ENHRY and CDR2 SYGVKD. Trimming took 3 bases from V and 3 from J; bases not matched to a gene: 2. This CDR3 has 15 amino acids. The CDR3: CAISDWDRGYNEQFF. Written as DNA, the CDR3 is TGTGCCATCAGTGACTGGGACAGGGGCTACAATGAGCAGTTCTTC.

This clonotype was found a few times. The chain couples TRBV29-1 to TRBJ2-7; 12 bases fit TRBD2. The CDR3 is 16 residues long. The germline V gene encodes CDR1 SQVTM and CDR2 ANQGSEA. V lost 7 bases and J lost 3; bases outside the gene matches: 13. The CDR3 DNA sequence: TGCAGCGCTATCTTGACTAGCGGGAGTCTGAGCTACGAGCAGTACTTC. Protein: CSAILTSGSLSYEQYF.

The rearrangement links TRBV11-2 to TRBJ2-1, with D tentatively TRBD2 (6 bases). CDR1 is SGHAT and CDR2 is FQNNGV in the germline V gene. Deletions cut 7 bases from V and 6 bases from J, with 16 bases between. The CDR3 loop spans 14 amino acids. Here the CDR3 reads CASTTIAGFNEQFF. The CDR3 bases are TGTGCCAGCACCACCATCGCGGGGTTCAATGAGCAGTTCTTC. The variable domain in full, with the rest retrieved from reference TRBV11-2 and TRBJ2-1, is EAGVAQSPRYKIIEKRQSVAFWCNPISGHATLYWYQQILGQGPKLLIQFQNNGVVDDSQLPKDRFSAERLKGVDSTLKIQPAKLEDSAVYLCASTTIAGFNEQFFGPGTRLTVL.

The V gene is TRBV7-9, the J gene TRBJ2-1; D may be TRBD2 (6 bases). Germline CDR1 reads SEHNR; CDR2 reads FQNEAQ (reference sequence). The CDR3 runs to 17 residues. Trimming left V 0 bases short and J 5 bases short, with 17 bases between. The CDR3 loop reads CASSLAEASDYNNEQFF. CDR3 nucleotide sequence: TGTGCCAGCAGCTTAGCGGAGGCTAGCGACTACAACAATGAGCAGTTCTTC.

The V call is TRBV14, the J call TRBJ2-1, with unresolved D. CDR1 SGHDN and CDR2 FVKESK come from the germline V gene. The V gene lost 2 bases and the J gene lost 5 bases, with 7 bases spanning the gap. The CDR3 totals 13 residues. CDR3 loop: CASSQPPNNEQFF. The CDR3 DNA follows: TGTGCCAGCAGCCAACCCCCAAACAATGAGCAGTTCTTC.